This T cell receptor (beta chain) was sequenced in a study of T cells after yellow fever vaccination. Study-level background: When fractions had low cell numbers, they were prepared with SMART-Seq v4 Ultra Low Input. Study-level results: Shared CD4/CD8 clonotypes were a small share, likely from convergent recombination.

Template switching by 5'RACE produced TCR cDNA, adding a universal primer site and UMIs. TCRdb re-called the 5' RACE reads through MiXCR, storing one row per CDR3 protein. The repertoire holds 620,000 or so distinct CDR3 sequences, with roughly a sixth as singletons. This clonotype has ten or more counts. The antigen remains unidentified. CDR3 length equals 13 residues. Trimming stripped 6 bases from V and 5 bases from J, with 13 bases between. Germline CDR1 is ENHRY and CDR2 is SYGVKD. J is TRBJ1-1 and V is TRBV10-3, with D hard to call. This sample comprised PBMCs, obtained 4 to 5 days after the first yellow fever vaccination. This sequence was found in a man between 18 and 29 years old who received the YFV17D yellow fever vaccine. For the CDR3, the DNA is TGTGCCATCAGCCTGCTCGGATGGACTGAAGCTTTCTTT. Protein product: CAISLLGWTEAFF.